This passage covers 20 T cell receptor beta chains from one sample sequenced in a study of OX40 agonist ivuxolimab in advanced cancers. The protocol was immunoSEQ multiplex PCR, while the TCRdb copy is restricted to in-frame clones and leaves out a portion. The sample contains some 61,000 clones, approximately 87% of which appear only once. Sequences were derived from CD4+ or CD8+ T cells sorted from blood, sampled in a trial of the OX40 agonist ivuxolimab. The receptor set was obtained from an adult with an advanced solid tumor such as melanoma, head and neck, liver or kidney cancer.

The J gene is TRBJ2-3, the V gene TRBV7-8; 7 nucleotides align to TRBD2. The CDR3 contains 14 residues. Germline V gene data show CDR1 as SGHVS and CDR2 as FQNEAQ. Germline trimming cut 7 bases from V and 4 bases from J; bases unmatched to any gene: 8. The DNA for the CDR3 is TGTGCCAGCACCCGGGCGGGAGAAGCAGATACGCAGTATTTT. Amino acid sequence: CASTRAGEADTQYF.

The chain employs TRBV5-1 and TRBJ2-2, with 7 bases aligning to TRBD1. The germline V gene has CDR1 SGHRS and CDR2 YFSETQ. This CDR3 spans 14 amino acids. The V segment lost 6 bases and the J segment 6 bases; nucleotides outside the gene matches: 8. CDR3 amino acids: CASTDRVVAGELFF. CDR3 bases: TGCGCCAGCACAGACAGGGTTGTGGCCGGGGAGCTGTTTTTT.

V usage is TRBV5-1 and J usage is TRBJ2-3; D perhaps matches TRBD2 (5 bases). This CDR3 spans 17 amino acids. V was clipped by 4 bases and J by 0 bases, with 18 bases between them. Germline CDR1 and CDR2: SGHRS and YFSETQ. The CDR3 region has the DNA TGCGCCAGCAGCCCCGGACTCGTTACCCCTAGCACAGATACGCAGTATTTT. This codes for CASSPGLVTPSTDTQYF.

This clone has a single count. V usage is TRBV10-3 and J usage is TRBJ2-7; D is uncertain. The germline V and J ends were trimmed by 4 bases and 7 bases, with 11 bases remaining between them. Germline V gene data show CDR1 as ENHRY and CDR2 as SYGVKD. The CDR3 extends over 12 amino acids. In DNA form, the CDR3 reads TGTGCCATCAGTGGACTTATGCGGGAGCAGTACTTC. As protein: CAISGLMREQYF.

This rearrangement joins TRBV11-3 to TRBJ1-5, with D unresolved. V was clipped by 1 base and J by 3 bases, with 7 bases between them. Germline CDR1 and CDR2: SGHNT and YENEEA. This CDR3 is built from 14 residues. CDR3 loop: CASSLGADNQPQHF. Written as DNA, the CDR3 is TGTGCCAGCAGCTTAGGGGCGGACAATCAGCCCCAGCATTTT. Full variable domain (missing parts from reference TRBV11-3 and TRBJ1-5): EAGVVQSPRYKIIEKKQPVAFWCNPISGHNTLYWYLQNLGQGPELLIRYENEEAVDDSQLPKDRFSAERLKGVDSTLKIQPAELGDSAVYLCASSLGADNQPQHFGDGTRLSIL.

The sample holds a few counts of this clone. This chain joins TRBV9 and TRBJ1-1; no definite D call. Trimming stripped 0 bases from V and 4 bases from J, with 13 bases between. CDR1 and CDR2 from the germline V gene are SGDLS and YYNGEE. The CDR3 length is 15 residues. CDR3 loop: CASSVAGIGSTEAFF. Written as DNA, the CDR3 is TGTGCCAGCAGCGTAGCGGGCATTGGGAGCACTGAAGCTTTCTTT.

The rearrangement links TRBV7-8 to TRBJ2-7, with 9 bases identical to TRBD1. Germline lookup yields CDR1 SGHVS and CDR2 FQNEAQ. CDR3 length equals 14 residues. After removal of 3 bases from V and 6 bases from J, the junction contained 6 bases not matched to a gene. This chain's CDR3 is CASSFGDRVGEQYF. CDR3 sequence (DNA): TGTGCCAGCAGCTTTGGGGACAGGGTCGGCGAGCAGTACTTC.

This sequence joins TRBV28 and TRBJ2-7; unclear D gene. The CDR3 length is 14 residues. With 5 bases removed from V and 8 bases from J, the gap between germline ends came to 19 bases. Germline CDR1 MDHEN, CDR2 SYDVKM. This CDR3 reads CASSPESGRQKQYF. The CDR3 DNA reads TGTGCCAGCAGTCCCGAGTCGGGTCGTCAGAAGCAGTACTTC.

V and J are TRBV4-1 and TRBJ2-3; 10 bases are shared with TRBD2. J was trimmed by 3 bases and V by 0 bases; bases with no gene match: 6. This CDR3 has 17 residues. Per the germline V gene, CDR1 is MGHRA and CDR2 is YSYEKL. CDR3 loop: CASSQDRGGLATDTQYF. DNA for the CDR3: TGCGCCAGCAGCCAAGATAGGGGGGGACTAGCGACAGATACGCAGTATTTT.

The V gene is TRBV7-9, the J gene TRBJ2-5; D gene uncertain. Looked up from germline, CDR1 is SEHNR and CDR2 is FQNEAQ (reference sequence). V was cut by 5 bases and J by 8 bases, with 12 bases left in between. CDR3 length: 12 amino acids. The CDR3 bases are TGTGCCAGCAGCCCGCCATTGGATACCCAGTACTTC. Translation gives CASSPPLDTQYF. The full variable domain, with the rest looked up from reference TRBV7-9 and TRBJ2-5, is DTGVSQNPRHKITKRGQNVTFRCDPISEHNRLYWYRQTLGQGPEFLTYFQNEAQLEKSRLLSDRFSAERPKGSFSTLEIQRTEQGDSAMYLCASSPPLDTQYFGPGTRLLVL.

This clone was recorded only once. The genes are TRBV29-1 and TRBJ2-7, with D unresolved. The CDR3 consists of 10 residues. Trimming took off 5 bases at V and 6 bases at J, with 8 bases between the two ends. Germline V gene lookup returns CDR1 SQVTM and CDR2 ANQGSEA. The CDR3 nucleotides are TGCAGCGTTCGGGTCGGCGAGCAGTACTTC. Its translation is CSVRVGEQYF.

V gene TRBV7-3 combines with J gene TRBJ2-2; the match to TRBD1 covers 9 bases. CDR1 is SGHTA, CDR2 FQGTGA, per germline. The ends lost 5 bases at V and 4 bases at J; junction bases unmatched: 5. This CDR3 has 15 amino acids. The CDR3 loop is CASSDGTGSTGELFF. The CDR3 region has the DNA TGTGCCAGCAGCGACGGGACAGGGAGCACCGGGGAGCTGTTTTTT.

This chain connects TRBV19 to TRBJ2-7; D might be TRBD1 or TRBD2, each matching 6 bases. Germline V lookup: CDR1 LNHDA, CDR2 SQIVND (reference sequence). The CDR3 is made up of 15 amino acids. Trimming took 3 bases from V and 7 from J, leaving 19 bases between them. CDR3 DNA sequence: TGTGCCAGTAGTATCGCAGGGAGCAGAGGGGGGGAGCAGTACTTC. The encoded protein is CASSIAGSRGGEQYF.

The gene calls are TRBV11-2 and TRBJ2-5, with TRBD1 as a possible D gene (6 bases). The germline gives CDR1 SGHAT, CDR2 FQNNGV. V dropped 0 bases and J dropped 4 bases, with 9 bases sitting between them. This CDR3 contains 14 residues. The CDR3 here is CASSLDRGGETQYF. CDR3 nucleotides: TGTGCCAGCAGCTTAGATCGAGGGGGAGAGACCCAGTACTTC.

This chain links TRBV18 with TRBJ1-2, with TRBD1 matching 10 bases. The junction had 5 bases not matched to a gene; V was cut back by 4 bases and J by 6 bases. Germline loops: CDR1 KGHSH, CDR2 LQKENI. The CDR3 is made up of 14 amino acids. The CDR3 region has the DNA TGTGCCAGCTCACAGGACAGGGGGTTGGATGGCTACACCTTC. Translation gives CASSQDRGLDGYTF.

The CDR3 region has the DNA TGTGCCAGCAGCATGAGGGGGGTGAATCAGCCCCAGCATTTT. Protein product: CASSMRGVNQPQHF. The chain carries TRBV5-4 and TRBJ1-5, with D possibly TRBD1 on 6 matching bases. Germline V gene data show CDR1 as SGHNT and CDR2 as YYREEE (reference sequence). This CDR3 region has 14 residues. V lost 4 bases and J 4 bases, leaving 12 bases between the germline ends.

CDR3 amino acids: CSVEDLGGQGSRTEAFF. In DNA form, the CDR3 reads TGCAGCGTTGAAGATTTAGGGGGACAGGGAAGTAGGACTGAAGCTTTCTTT. This sequence joins TRBV29-1 and TRBJ1-1; 9 bases are shared with TRBD1. Trimming at V came to 0 bases and at J to 5 bases, leaving 13 bases not matched to a gene. CDR1 and CDR2 from the germline V gene are SQVTM and ANQGSEA. The CDR3 covers 17 residues.

The gene calls are TRBV2 and TRBJ2-7; D ambiguous. The CDR3 runs 13 residues. Trimming shortened V by 6 bases and J by 0 bases, and 9 bases separated the two germline ends. Looked up from germline, CDR1 is SNHLY and CDR2 is FYNNEI. The CDR3 coding sequence is TGTGCCAGCAGAGAGACAAGCTCCTACGAGCAGTACTTC. Translation gives CASRETSSYEQYF.

The V call is TRBV6-1, the J call TRBJ1-2; weak D call: TRBD1 (6 bases). The germline gives CDR1 MNHNS, CDR2 SASEGT. V gave up 2 bases and J gave up 8 bases, with 12 bases separating them. This CDR3 is built from 13 residues. As DNA, the CDR3 is TGTGCCAGCAGTGAAATCCCCCAGGGGGGCTACACCTTC. Translating gives CASSEIPQGGYTF.

This clone was found once. The chain links TRBV7-3 to TRBJ2-5, with D hard to call. This CDR3 is 15 amino acids long. V was trimmed by 0 bases and J by 1 base, leaving 9 bases between them. In germline, CDR1 is SGHTA, CDR2 FQGTGA. CDR3 amino acids: CASSLTWVGQETQYF. The CDR3 coding sequence is TGTGCCAGCAGCTTAACTTGGGTAGGCCAAGAGACCCAGTACTTC. The whole variable domain, remainder taken from reference TRBV7-3 and TRBJ2-5, is GAGVSQTPSNKVTEKGKYVELRCDPISGHTALYWYRQSLGQGPEFLIYFQGTGAADDSGLPNDRFFAVRPEGSVSTLKIQRTERGDSAVYLCASSLTWVGQETQYFGPGTRLLVL.